This T cell receptor (beta chain) derives from a study of identical twins. CDR3 length equals 13 residues. Germline loops: CDR1 SGHTS, CDR2 YDEGEE. The V end lost 3 bases, the J end lost 6 bases, and 12 bases lay between the germline ends. This clonotype has a count of ten or more. Carrying unique molecular identifiers, the cDNA also gained a universal primer site through template switching. TCRdb reprocessed the 5' RACE reads via MiXCR and lists one record per CDR3 protein. This sample has hundreds of thousands of distinct CDR3 sequences, with around 20% found just once. The same data also went into a second study, on T cells expressing NK-cell markers. Per that study: Sequencing covered eight donors, seven HCMV-seropositive and one seronegative. Six of the donors carried dominant NKG2C+ clonotypes that took up roughly 1.0-7.5% of their CD8+ T cells.

The gene calls are TRBV5-8 and TRBJ1-1; D gene uncertain. The receptor's source is a woman under 30 in good health. The sequencing sample was made of PBMCs. This CDR3 is CASSSRMGAEAFF. The CDR3 region has the DNA TGTGCCAGCAGCTCTCGGATGGGTGCTGAAGCTTTCTTT.